Below, 9 T cell receptor beta chains from the same sample are listed, as sequenced in a study of T cell responses to AZD1222 COVID-19 vaccine. TCRdb keeps only in-frame clones here, not all; method: immunoSEQ multiplex PCR. The table has over 150,000 clones, about nine tenths seen once. Sample: peripheral blood, taken on day 0 of AZD1222 vaccination. Receptor source: an adult in good health.

V gene TRBV27 combines with J gene TRBJ2-7, with D possibly called TRBD1 or TRBD2 (5 bases each). Germline CDR1 and CDR2: MNHEY and SMNVEV (reference sequence). Trimming removed 0 bases at V and 9 bases at J, with 21 bases between. There are 16 residues in the CDR3. CDR3 DNA: TGTGCCAGCAGTTTATCGAGTTACTCCGGGACGGATCCGCAGTACTTC. It translates to CASSLSSYSGTDPQYF.

This clone was picked up one time. V usage is TRBV6-5 and J usage is TRBJ1-6, with D unclear. Germline-derived CDR1 and CDR2 are MNHEY and SVGAGI. The CDR3 sequence is 15 residues long. The germline V and J ends were trimmed by 6 bases and 4 bases, with 13 bases remaining between them. In nucleotides, the CDR3 is TGTGCCAGCAGGGAGATAGTAACGTATAATTCACCCCTCCACTTT. Its translation: CASREIVTYNSPLHF.

This chain joins TRBV3-1 (or the pseudogene TRBV3-2) and TRBJ2-1; perhaps TRBD2 as D (6 bases). The CDR3 has 14 residues. V lost 5 bases, J lost 7 bases, and 15 bases lay in between. The V gene's germline CDR1 is LGHDT and CDR2 YNNKEL (reference sequence). DNA of the CDR3: TGTGCCAGCAGCGTCGAAGCGGCGGGGAATGAGCAGTTCTTC. It codes for CASSVEAAGNEQFF.

The chain recombines TRBV5-5 with TRBJ2-1, with unresolved D. Trimming took 4 bases from V and 9 from J, leaving 14 bases between them. The CDR3 is made up of 13 amino acids. The germline CDR1 and CDR2 sequences are SGHKS and YYEKEE (reference sequence). DNA for the CDR3: TGTGCCAGCAGCCCCCCGAGAGAACTTGAGCAGTTCTTC. As protein: CASSPPRELEQFF.

The chain combines TRBV6-1 with TRBJ1-5, with D perhaps matching TRBD1 (5 bases). The CDR3 is 13 residues long. The germline V and J ends were trimmed by 3 bases and 6 bases, with 9 bases remaining between them. Germline CDR1 and CDR2: MNHNS and SASEGT. This CDR3 reads CASSDREGQPQHF. In nucleotides, the CDR3 is TGTGCCAGCAGTGACAGGGAGGGTCAGCCCCAGCATTTT.

This clone was detected once. The chain carries TRBV7-3 and TRBJ2-1; 13 bases are a match to TRBD2. Germline CDR1 reads SGHTA; CDR2 reads FQGTGA. The ends lost 5 bases at V and 10 bases at J; junction bases unmatched: 17. This CDR3 region has 18 residues. CDR3 amino acids: CASSIPHLTSGGSGEQFF. CDR3 sequence (DNA): TGTGCCAGCAGCATCCCCCACCTGACTAGCGGGGGGTCTGGAGAGCAGTTCTTC.

V is TRBV4-3 and J is TRBJ2-3; maybe TRBD2 (7 bases). Germline CDR1 is LGHNA and CDR2 is YSLEER. The CDR3 totals 16 residues. Trimming stripped 3 bases from V and 1 base from J, with 14 bases between. The chain's CDR3 is CASSQFWRGRTDTQYF. The CDR3 region has the DNA TGCGCCAGCAGCCAGTTCTGGCGGGGGCGCACAGATACGCAGTATTTT.

The chain combines TRBV29-1 with TRBJ1-4, with 7 bases that match TRBD1. The trim removed 4 bases at V and 3 bases at J, leaving 8 bases unmatched. Germline V gives CDR1 SQVTM, CDR2 ANQGSEA. The CDR3 has 15 amino acids. CDR3: CSVGSQGQSNEKLFF. The CDR3 DNA reads TGCAGCGTTGGGAGTCAGGGACAGTCTAATGAAAAACTGTTTTTT.

This sequence joins TRBV7-2 and TRBJ1-6; D ambiguous. CDR1 and CDR2 from the germline V gene are SGHTA and FQGNSA. The CDR3 spans 18 residues. V was clipped by 3 bases and J by 9 bases, with 24 bases between them. The CDR3 region is CASSLGGFLDARGSPLHF. CDR3 DNA: TGTGCCAGCAGCTTGGGAGGCTTTCTTGATGCCCGGGGTTCACCCCTCCACTTT.